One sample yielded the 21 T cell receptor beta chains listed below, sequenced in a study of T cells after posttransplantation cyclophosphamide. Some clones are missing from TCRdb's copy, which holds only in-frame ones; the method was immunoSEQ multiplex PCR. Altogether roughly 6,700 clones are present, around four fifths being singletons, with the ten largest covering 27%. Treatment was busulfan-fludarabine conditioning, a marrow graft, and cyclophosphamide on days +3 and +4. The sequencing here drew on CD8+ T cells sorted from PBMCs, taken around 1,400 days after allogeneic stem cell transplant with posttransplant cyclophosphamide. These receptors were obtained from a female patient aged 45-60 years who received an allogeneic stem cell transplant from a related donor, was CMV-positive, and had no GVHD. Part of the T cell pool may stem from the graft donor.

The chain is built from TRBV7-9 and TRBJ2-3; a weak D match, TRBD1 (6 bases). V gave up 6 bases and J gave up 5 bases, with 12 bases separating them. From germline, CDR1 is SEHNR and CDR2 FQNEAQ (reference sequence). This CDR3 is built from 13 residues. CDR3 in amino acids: CASRSGVGDTQYF. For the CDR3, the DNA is TGTGCCAGCAGATCAGGGGTAGGAGATACGCAGTATTTT.

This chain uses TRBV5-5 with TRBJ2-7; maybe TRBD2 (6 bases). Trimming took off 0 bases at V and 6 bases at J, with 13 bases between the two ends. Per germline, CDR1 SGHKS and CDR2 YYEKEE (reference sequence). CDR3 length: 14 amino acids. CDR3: CASSLAMEGPEQYF. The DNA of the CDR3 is TGTGCCAGCAGCTTGGCTATGGAGGGACCCGAGCAGTACTTC.

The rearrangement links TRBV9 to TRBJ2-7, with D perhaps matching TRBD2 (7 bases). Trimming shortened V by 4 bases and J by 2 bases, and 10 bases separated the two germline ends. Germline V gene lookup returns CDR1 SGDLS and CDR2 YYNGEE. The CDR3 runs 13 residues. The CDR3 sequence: CASSRGGAYEQYF. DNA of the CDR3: TGTGCCAGCAGCCGAGGGGGGGCCTACGAGCAGTACTTC.

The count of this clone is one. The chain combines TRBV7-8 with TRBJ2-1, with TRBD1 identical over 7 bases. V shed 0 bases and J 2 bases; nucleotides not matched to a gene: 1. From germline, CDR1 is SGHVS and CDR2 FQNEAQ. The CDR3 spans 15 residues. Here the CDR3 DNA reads TGTGCCAGCAGCTTAGCACAGGGGACCTACAATGAGCAGTTCTTC. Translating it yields CASSLAQGTYNEQFF.

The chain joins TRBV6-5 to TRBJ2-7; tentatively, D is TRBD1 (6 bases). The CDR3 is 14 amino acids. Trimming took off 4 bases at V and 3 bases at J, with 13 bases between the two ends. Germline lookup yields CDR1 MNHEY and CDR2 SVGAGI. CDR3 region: CASSWGLTNYEQYF. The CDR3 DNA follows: TGTGCCAGCAGTTGGGGGCTAACTAACTACGAGCAGTACTTC.

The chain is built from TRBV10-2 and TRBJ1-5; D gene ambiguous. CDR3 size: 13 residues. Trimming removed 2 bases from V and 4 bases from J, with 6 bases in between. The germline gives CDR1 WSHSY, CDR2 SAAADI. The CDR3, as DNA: TGCGCCAGCAGTGAGGGGCCAAATCAGCCCCAGCATTTT. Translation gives CASSEGPNQPQHF.

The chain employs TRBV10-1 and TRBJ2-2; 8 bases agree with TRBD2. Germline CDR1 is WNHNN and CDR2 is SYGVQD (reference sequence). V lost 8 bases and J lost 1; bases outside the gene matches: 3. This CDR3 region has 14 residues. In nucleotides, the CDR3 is TGCGCCAGCGGACTAGCAAGGAACACCGGGGAGCTGTTTTTT. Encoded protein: CASGLARNTGELFF.

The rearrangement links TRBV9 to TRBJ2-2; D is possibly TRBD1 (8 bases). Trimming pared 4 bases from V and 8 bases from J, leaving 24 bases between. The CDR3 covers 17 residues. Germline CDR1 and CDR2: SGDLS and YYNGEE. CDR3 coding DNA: TGTGCCAGCAGCCCCCCGGGGGGACAGGCGGTAATTGGGGAGCTGTTTTTT. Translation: CASSPPGGQAVIGELFF.

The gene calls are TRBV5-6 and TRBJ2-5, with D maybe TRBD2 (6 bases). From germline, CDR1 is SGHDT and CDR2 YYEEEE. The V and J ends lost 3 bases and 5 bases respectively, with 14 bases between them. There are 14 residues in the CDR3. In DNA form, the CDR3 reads TGTGCCAGCAGCTGGGGGGTTAACCGGGAGACCCAGTACTTC. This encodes CASSWGVNRETQYF.

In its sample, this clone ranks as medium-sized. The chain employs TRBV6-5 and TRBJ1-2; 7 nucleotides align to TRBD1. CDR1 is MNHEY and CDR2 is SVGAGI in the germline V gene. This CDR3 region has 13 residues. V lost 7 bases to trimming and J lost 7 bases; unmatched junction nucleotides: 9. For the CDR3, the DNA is TGTGCCAGCACGTCTACAGGGGAGGTTGGCTACACCTTC. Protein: CASTSTGEVGYTF.

The CDR3: CASSIHGLYYEQYF. Here the CDR3 DNA reads TGTGCCAGCAGTATACACGGACTTTACTACGAGCAGTACTTC. The gene calls are TRBV6-5 and TRBJ2-7; D is possibly TRBD2 (5 bases). The CDR3 sequence is 14 residues long. Trimming removed 5 bases from V and 3 bases from J, with 14 bases in between. CDR1 and CDR2 (germline): MNHEY, SVGAGI.

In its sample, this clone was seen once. The CDR3 loop reads CASRGLAGNYGGTDTQYF. CDR3 nucleotide sequence: TGTGCCAGCAGGGGACTAGCGGGAAATTATGGTGGCACAGATACGCAGTATTTT. V is TRBV28 and J is TRBJ2-3; 13 positions agree with TRBD2. The germline V gene encodes CDR1 MDHEN and CDR2 SYDVKM. This CDR3 has 18 residues. The ends lost 6 bases at V and 1 base at J; junction bases unmatched: 10. The full variable domain, completed using reference TRBV28 and TRBJ2-3, is DVKVTQSSRYLVKRTGEKVFLECVQDMDHENMFWYRQDPGLGLRLIYFSYDVKMKEKGDIPEGYSVSREKKERFSLILESASTNQTSMYLCASRGLAGNYGGTDTQYFGPGTRLTVL.

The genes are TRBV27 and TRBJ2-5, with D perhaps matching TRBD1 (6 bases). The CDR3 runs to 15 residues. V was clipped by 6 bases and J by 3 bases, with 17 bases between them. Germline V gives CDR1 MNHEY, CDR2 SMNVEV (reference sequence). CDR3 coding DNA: TGTGCCAGCAGCCTTGCGCTGGGACACAAAGAGACCCAGTACTTC. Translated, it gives CASSLALGHKETQYF.

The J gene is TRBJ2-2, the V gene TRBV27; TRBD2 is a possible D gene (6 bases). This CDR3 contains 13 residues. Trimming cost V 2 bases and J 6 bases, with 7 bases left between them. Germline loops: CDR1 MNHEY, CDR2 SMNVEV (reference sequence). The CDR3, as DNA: TGTGCCAGCAGTTTAGGGGGGTCCGGGGAGCTGTTTTTT. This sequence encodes CASSLGGSGELFF.

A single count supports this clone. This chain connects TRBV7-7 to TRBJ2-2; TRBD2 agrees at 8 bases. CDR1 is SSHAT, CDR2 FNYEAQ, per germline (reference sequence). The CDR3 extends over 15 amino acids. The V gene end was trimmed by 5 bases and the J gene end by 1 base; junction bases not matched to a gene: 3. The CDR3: CASSGGLENTGELFF. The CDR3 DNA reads TGTGCCAGCAGCGGGGGACTAGAGAACACCGGGGAGCTGTTTTTT.

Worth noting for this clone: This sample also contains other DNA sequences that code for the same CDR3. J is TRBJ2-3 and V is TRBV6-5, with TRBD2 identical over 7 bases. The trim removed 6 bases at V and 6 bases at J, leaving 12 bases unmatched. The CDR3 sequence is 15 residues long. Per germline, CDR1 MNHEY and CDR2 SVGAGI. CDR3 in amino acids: CASSPNGGVTDTQYF. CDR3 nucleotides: TGTGCCAGCAGCCCGAATGGGGGGGTCACGGATACGCAGTATTTT.

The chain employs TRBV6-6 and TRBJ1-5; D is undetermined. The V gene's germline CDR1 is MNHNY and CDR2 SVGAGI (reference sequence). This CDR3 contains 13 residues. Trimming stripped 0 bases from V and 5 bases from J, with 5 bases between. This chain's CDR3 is CASSYSEDQPQHF. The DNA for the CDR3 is TGTGCCAGCAGTTACTCGGAGGATCAGCCCCAGCATTTT.

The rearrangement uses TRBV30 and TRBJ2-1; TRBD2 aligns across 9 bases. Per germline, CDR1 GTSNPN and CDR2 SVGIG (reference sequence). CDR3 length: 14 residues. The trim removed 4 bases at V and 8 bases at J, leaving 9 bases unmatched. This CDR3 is CAWNIAGGPDEQFF. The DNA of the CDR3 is TGTGCCTGGAATATCGCGGGAGGGCCGGATGAGCAGTTCTTC.

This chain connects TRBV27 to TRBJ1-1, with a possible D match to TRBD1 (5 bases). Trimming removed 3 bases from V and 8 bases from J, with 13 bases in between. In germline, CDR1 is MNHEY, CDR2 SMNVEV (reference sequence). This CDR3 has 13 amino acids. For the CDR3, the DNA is TGTGCCAGCAGTTTGTACCCGACAGCAGAAGCTTTCTTT. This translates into CASSLYPTAEAFF.

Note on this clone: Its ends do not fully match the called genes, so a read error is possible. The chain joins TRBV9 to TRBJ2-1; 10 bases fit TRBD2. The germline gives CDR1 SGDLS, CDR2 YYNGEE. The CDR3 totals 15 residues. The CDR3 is CASGTSGRAPNEQLF. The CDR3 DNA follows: TGTGCCAGCGGCACAAGCGGGAGGGCCCCCAATGAGCAGCTCTTC.

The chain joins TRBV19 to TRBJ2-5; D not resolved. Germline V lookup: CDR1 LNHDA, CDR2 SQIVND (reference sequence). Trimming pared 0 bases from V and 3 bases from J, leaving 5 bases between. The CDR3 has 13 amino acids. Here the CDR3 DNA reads TGTGCCAGTAGTATAGATTCGGAAGAGACCCAGTACTTC. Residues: CASSIDSEETQYF.